This T cell receptor (beta chain) was identified during a study of blood T cell repertoires in COVID-19 (TCRdb year 2020). At the level of the whole study: Collaborator samples came from the United States, Italy and Spain and covered acute and convalescent phases of COVID-19. Nearly every sample came with metadata listing a de-identified subject ID, COVID-19 status, age in years and sex. The material from the prospective study consisted of cDNA or gDNA derived from T cells, B-cell-depleted T cells, or PBMCs. The dataset comprised deeply sampled blood TCRbeta repertoires from subjects exposed to, actively infected with, or recovered from COVID-19. Where available, HLA class I and class II types were obtained from metadata supplied by the sample provider rather than from assay-based typing. The repertoires were made available in a free public database intended to serve as a resource for research on the immune response to SARS-CoV-2. Samples came from the ongoing ImmuneRACE study (first 160 participants) plus 1,254 subjects from 6 global collaborators. General study outcomes and caveats: How much clinical and demographic metadata was included differed by source and by participant, and the metadata was provided uncurated.

Relative to germline, V is missing 6 bases and J is missing 4 bases, with 5 bases of the junction outside any gene match. Including the terminal cysteine and phenylalanine, the CDR3 comprises 15 residues. Left in the record is the CDR3 DNA by itself, 45 bases read in frame from the first base. The germline V gene gives CDR1 as SNHLY and CDR2 as FYNNEI. To note about this clone: Its antigen target is currently unknown. No much larger clone exists at a distance of one base, and base qualities are not known.

TCRbeta CDR3 regions were amplified from genomic DNA using the immunoSEQ Assay, a bias-controlled multiplex PCR. The original methods were these. The number of nucleated cells in each sample was estimated from the amplification of reference gene primers within the assay. Sequence reads were collapsed and filtered to measure the absolute abundance of every unique TCRbeta CDR3 rearrangement. For each sample, productive Simpson clonality was calculated as the square root of Simpson's diversity index across productive rearrangements. TCRdb provides this immuneACCESS table in a form limited to in-frame rearrangements. Some clones are lacking; in checked studies, under half of them reflect an unresolved V gene, and why the rest are absent is not known. V, J and clone size are those of that table, while D and trimming were read from the DNA. For this sample the table gives over 50,000 clones, of which approximately 84% were detected only once. The ten most abundant clones make up approximately 15% of the sample.

The collaborating institutions used their own protocols to collect whole blood in K2EDTA tubes. For TCRbeta analysis, collaborators shipped samples as frozen whole blood, isolated PBMCs, or DNA extracted from either of those sample types. The source of this sequence is a human donor with active or convalescent COVID-19. The donor label of this sample is uncertain. This chain joins TRBV2 to TRBJ2-3; 12 bases in the middle match TRBD2. The specimen was peripheral blood. The CDR3 in this case is CASSLTSGSSDTQYF. The DNA is as follows: TGTGCCAGCAGCCTGACTAGCGGGAGCTCAGATACGCAGTATTTT. Joined to the reference TRBV2 and TRBJ2-3 proteins, this CDR3 gives the full variable domain: EPEVTQTPSHQVTQMGQEVILRCVPISNHLYFYWYRQILGQKVEFLVSFYNNEISEKSEIFDDQFSVERPDGSNFTLKIRSTKLEDSAMYFCASSLTSGSSDTQYFGPGTRLTVL.